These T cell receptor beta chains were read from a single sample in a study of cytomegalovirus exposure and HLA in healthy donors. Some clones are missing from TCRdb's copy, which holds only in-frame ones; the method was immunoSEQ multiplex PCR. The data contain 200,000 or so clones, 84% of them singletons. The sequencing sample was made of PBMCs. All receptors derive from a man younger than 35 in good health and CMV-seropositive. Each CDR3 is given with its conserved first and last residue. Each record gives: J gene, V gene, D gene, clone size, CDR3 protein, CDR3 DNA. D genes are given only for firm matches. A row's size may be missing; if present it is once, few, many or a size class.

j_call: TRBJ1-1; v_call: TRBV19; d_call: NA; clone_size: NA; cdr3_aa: CASTTTGNTEAFF; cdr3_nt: TGTGCCAGTACCACGACTGGGAACACTGAAGCTTTCTTT
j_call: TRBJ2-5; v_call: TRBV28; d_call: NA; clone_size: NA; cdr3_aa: CASSFFQETQYF; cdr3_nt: TGTGCCAGCAGTTTCTTCCAAGAGACCCAGTACTTC
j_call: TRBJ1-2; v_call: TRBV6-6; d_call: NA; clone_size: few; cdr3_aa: CATLVGGGYGYTF; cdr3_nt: TGTGCCACCCTCGTAGGGGGGGGCTATGGCTACACCTTC
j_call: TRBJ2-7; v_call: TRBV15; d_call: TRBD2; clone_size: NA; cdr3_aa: CATSGLWEGGRSYEQYF; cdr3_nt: TGTGCCACCAGCGGCCTCTGGGAGGGAGGGCGGTCCTACGAGCAGTACTTC
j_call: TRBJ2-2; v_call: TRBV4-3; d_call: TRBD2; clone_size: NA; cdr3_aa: CASSQVPAGGRGRSGELFF; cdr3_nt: TGCGCCAGCAGCCAAGTCCCAGCGGGAGGGCGCGGAAGATCCGGGGAGCTGTTTTTT
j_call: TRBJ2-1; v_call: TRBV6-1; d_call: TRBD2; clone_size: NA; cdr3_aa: CASTTSGRYNEQFF; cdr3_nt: TGTGCCAGCACCACTAGCGGGCGGTACAATGAGCAGTTCTTC
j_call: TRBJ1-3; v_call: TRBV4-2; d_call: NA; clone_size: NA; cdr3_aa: CASSPPAGGLSGNTIYF; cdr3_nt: TGTGCCAGCAGCCCCCCGGCGGGGGGTCTTTCTGGAAACACCATATATTTT
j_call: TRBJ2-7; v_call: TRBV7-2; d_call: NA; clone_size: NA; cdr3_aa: CASSLAPNGGEQYF; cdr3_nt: TGTGCCAGCAGCTTAGCTCCGAACGGGGGCGAGCAGTACTTC
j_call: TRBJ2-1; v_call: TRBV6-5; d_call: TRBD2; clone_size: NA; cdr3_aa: CATRGLARTNEQFF; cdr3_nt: TGTGCCACCAGGGGACTAGCACGTACAAATGAGCAGTTCTTC
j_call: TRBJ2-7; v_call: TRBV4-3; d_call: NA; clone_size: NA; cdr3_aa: CASSQRADFYEQYF; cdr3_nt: TGCGCCAGCAGCCAGAGAGCGGACTTCTACGAGCAGTACTTC
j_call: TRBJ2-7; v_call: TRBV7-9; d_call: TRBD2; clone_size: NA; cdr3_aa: CASRHQASGRAGEQYF; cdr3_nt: TGTGCCAGCAGACACCAAGCTAGCGGGAGGGCGGGCGAGCAGTACTTC
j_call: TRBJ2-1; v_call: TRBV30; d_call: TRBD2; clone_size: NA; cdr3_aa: CAWSSSPGLAGDRSYNEQFF; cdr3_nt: TGTGCCTGGAGTAGCTCCCCGGGACTAGCGGGAGATCGGTCCTACAATGAGCAGTTCTTC
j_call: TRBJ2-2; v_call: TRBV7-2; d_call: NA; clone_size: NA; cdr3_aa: CASSSDGTGAGELFF; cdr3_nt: TGTGCCAGCAGCTCGGACGGGACGGGAGCCGGGGAGCTGTTTTTT
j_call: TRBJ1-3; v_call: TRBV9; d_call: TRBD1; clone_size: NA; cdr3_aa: CASSVDPGQGNGVGNTIYF; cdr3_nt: TGTGCCAGCAGCGTGGACCCGGGACAGGGGAACGGCGTTGGAAACACCATATATTTT
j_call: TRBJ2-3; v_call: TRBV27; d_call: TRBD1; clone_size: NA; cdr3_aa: CASRRWGTGGADTQYF; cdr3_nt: TGTGCCAGCAGGAGGTGGGGGACAGGGGGGGCAGATACGCAGTATTTT
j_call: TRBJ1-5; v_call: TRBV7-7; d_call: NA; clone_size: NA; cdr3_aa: CASSLQRLQPQHF; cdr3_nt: TGTGCCAGCAGCTTACAGAGGCTTCAGCCCCAGCATTTT
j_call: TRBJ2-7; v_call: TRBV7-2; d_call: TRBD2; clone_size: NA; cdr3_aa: CASSQRGLAGIYEQYF; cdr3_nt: TGTGCCAGCAGCCAACGTGGGCTAGCGGGGATCTACGAGCAGTACTTC